The 14 T cell receptor beta chains below were found in one sample sequenced in a study of beta chain features in type 1 diabetes. The study's findings and limits: Shortening of TCRB CDR3s, moderate but significant, appeared in all four CD4+ subsets of Type 1 diabetes patients.

These receptors have no identified antigens. The isolated RNA, all of it, was reverse transcribed, so expressed TCRB transcripts were what got sequenced. Produced via immunoSEQ multiplex PCR; TCRdb's table is partial and in-frame only. The sample holds 600,000 or so clones, over 12% seen once. The sample comprised naive CD4+ T cells from blood. The receptors originated from a man between 18 and 35 years old with type 1 diabetes.

This clone came up a few times. The rearrangement uses TRBV5-1 and TRBJ2-7; possibly TRBD1 for D (6 bases). Trimming took off 1 base at V and 2 bases at J, with 10 bases between the two ends. This CDR3 region has 14 residues. Germline V gene sequence: CDR1 SGHRS, CDR2 YFSETQ. CDR3 sequence (DNA): TGCGCCAGCAGCTTGACGACAGGCGCCTACGAGCAGTACTTC. Encoded protein: CASSLTTGAYEQYF.

This clone was counted only a few times. The gene calls are TRBV7-2 and TRBJ2-3; D remains ambiguous. The germline V and J ends were trimmed by 2 bases and 10 bases, with 7 bases remaining between them. The CDR3 sequence is 11 residues long. CDR1 SGHTA and CDR2 FQGNSA come from the germline V gene. CDR3 protein: CASSLQRPQYF. CDR3 in DNA: TGTGCCAGCAGCTTACAGAGGCCGCAGTATTTT.

This clone was detected a few times. The gene calls are TRBV7-6 and TRBJ2-5; D might be TRBD1 (6 bases). The CDR3 is 14 residues long. Germline CDR1 and CDR2: SGHVS and FNYEAQ. Trimming removed 4 bases from V and 5 bases from J, with 14 bases in between. DNA for the CDR3: TGTGCCAGCAGCTCGTACAGGGTTGCCGAGACCCAGTACTTC. This gives the protein CASSSYRVAETQYF. Looking up the rest from reference TRBV7-6 and TRBJ2-5 gives the full variable domain: GAGVSQSPRYKVTKRGQDVALRCDPISGHVSLYWYRQALGQGPEFLTYFNYEAQQDKSGLPNDRFSAERPEGSISTLTIQRTEQRDSAMYRCASSSYRVAETQYFGPGTRLLVL.

This chain joins TRBV4-2 and TRBJ2-3; maybe TRBD2 (6 bases). Germline CDR1 and CDR2: LGHNA and YNFKEQ. V was shortened by 1 base and J by 9 bases, with 8 bases between the two germline ends. The CDR3 spans 12 residues. The CDR3 nucleotides read TGTGCCAGCAGCCAAGCCCTAGCGACGCAGTATTTT. This encodes CASSQALATQYF.

J is TRBJ2-3 and V is TRBV7-2, with 7 bases aligning to TRBD2. The CDR3 is 15 residues long. Germline V CDR1 and CDR2: SGHTA, FQGNSA. V was pared by 1 base and J by 3 bases, with 4 bases of the junction left unmatched. Written as DNA, the CDR3 is TGTGCCAGCAGCTTAGGGGGCGGGGGAACAGATACGCAGTATTTT. Its protein is CASSLGGGGTDTQYF.

The CDR3 region is CASRAPGQHQETQYF. The CDR3, as DNA: TGTGCCAGCAGGGCCCCGGGACAGCATCAAGAGACCCAGTACTTC. The gene calls are TRBV6-5 and TRBJ2-5; 7 nucleotides agree with TRBD1. Germline V gene sequence: CDR1 MNHEY, CDR2 SVGAGI. V shed 6 bases, J shed 2 bases, and the junction held 9 bases outside the gene matches. This CDR3 has 15 residues.

The table lists this clone with a few counts. CDR3 sequence (DNA): TGTGCCAGTAGTCCTACGGTCGGCTTGGCGGAACAAGAGACCCAGTACTTC. It encodes CASSPTVGLAEQETQYF. This chain joins TRBV19 and TRBJ2-5; D is uncertain. The CDR3 length is 17 residues. CDR1 LNHDA and CDR2 SQIVND come from the germline V gene (reference sequence). V lost 5 bases and J 2 bases, leaving 21 bases between the germline ends.

This chain uses TRBV19 with TRBJ1-1; D is unresolved. This CDR3 comprises 14 residues. The V gene lost 5 bases and the J gene lost 3 bases, with 13 bases spanning the gap. Germline CDR1 reads LNHDA; CDR2 reads SQIVND (reference sequence). The CDR3 sequence is CASSWWARDTEAFF. In DNA form, the CDR3 reads TGTGCCAGTAGTTGGTGGGCGCGGGACACTGAAGCTTTCTTT.

This chain connects TRBV10-3 to TRBJ2-7, with D maybe TRBD1 (6 bases). The germline gives CDR1 ENHRY, CDR2 SYGVKD. The V gene lost 8 bases and the J gene lost 5 bases, with 13 bases spanning the gap. This CDR3 contains 12 residues. CDR3 bases: TGTGCCATCGAGGGGCAGGGGAACGAGCAGTACTTC. As protein: CAIEGQGNEQYF.

This clone was observed a few times. The rearrangement uses TRBV11-2 and TRBJ2-3; no clear D gene. Germline V CDR1 and CDR2: SGHAT, FQNNGV. The CDR3 has 15 amino acids. V lost 6 bases, J lost 0 bases, and 13 bases lay in between. In nucleotides, the CDR3 is TGTGCCAGCAGACGTTGGGCAGGTAGCACAGATACGCAGTATTTT. Residues: CASRRWAGSTDTQYF.

This clone was counted between two and nine times. The chain combines TRBV6-1 with TRBJ2-5; TRBD2 might be the D (6 bases). Germline values: CDR1 MNHNS, CDR2 SASEGT. With 4 bases removed from V and 5 bases from J, the gap between germline ends came to 14 bases. CDR3 length equals 14 residues. The CDR3 here is CASSGRSAGETQYF. The CDR3, as DNA: TGTGCCAGCAGTGGACGGAGCGCGGGGGAGACCCAGTACTTC.

There are a few counts of this clone. The sample holds other DNA sequences that translate to the same CDR3. This CDR3 reads CASSFLSYEQYF. CDR3 nucleotide sequence: TGTGCCAGCAGTTTTCTCAGCTACGAGCAGTACTTC. The chain combines TRBV28 with TRBJ2-7, with D uncertain. Germline-derived CDR1 and CDR2 are MDHEN and SYDVKM. This CDR3 contains 12 residues. V was cut by 3 bases and J by 3 bases, with 6 bases left in between.

This clone turned up a few times. The chain is built from TRBV23-1 and TRBJ1-1, with a possible D match to TRBD1 (6 bases). TRBV23-1 is an ORF; its function is uncertain. This CDR3 spans 15 amino acids. V was trimmed by 2 bases and J by 5 bases, leaving 15 bases between them. The CDR3 coding sequence is TGCGCCAGCAGTCAAAGCCCGGGGGCCTGGACTGAAGCTTTCTTT. Its translation is CASSQSPGAWTEAFF.

The chain joins TRBV30 to TRBJ1-1; D is ambiguous. Germline V gene sequence: CDR1 GTSNPN, CDR2 SVGIG (reference sequence). The CDR3 contains 14 residues. The germline V and J ends were trimmed by 4 bases and 1 base, with 13 bases remaining between them. CDR3 sequence: CAWIPPGSNTEAFF. The CDR3 nucleotides are TGTGCCTGGATCCCCCCGGGTTCGAACACTGAAGCTTTCTTT.